The clone carrying this T cell receptor (beta chain) was picked up a small number of times. Profiling relied on immunoSEQ multiplex PCR, and the TCRdb table lists in-frame clones only, not all of them. The repertoire holds 38,000 or so clones, over 70% seen once, with about 15% in the top ten. V lost 2 bases to trimming and J lost 8 bases; unmatched junction nucleotides: 3. Germline V gene lookup returns CDR1 MDHEN and CDR2 SYDVKM. The CDR3 extends over 13 amino acids. The sample comes from a study of PD-L1 blockade in urothelial cancer. Study context: At 3 weeks after treatment start (second dose) and again at 6 weeks, blood was analyzed.

V gene TRBV28 combines with J gene TRBJ2-7; 10 bases agree with TRBD1. The sequencing here drew on PBMCs, taken around atezolizumab (anti-PD-L1) treatment. This receptor was taken from a man in his sixties with urothelial cancer. CDR3 sequence (DNA): TGTGCCAGCAGTTTACGGACAGGGGGACAGCAGTACTTC. Protein: CASSLRTGGQQYF.